These 19 T cell receptor beta chains were all obtained from the same sample, sequenced in a study of identical twins. TCRdb re-called the 5' RACE reads with MiXCR, one entry per CDR3 protein. The sample holds hundreds of thousands of distinct CDR3 sequences, around 12% seen once. These data were also reused for a study on yellow fever vaccine responses in identical twins.

Specimen: PBMCs. These receptors all stem from a woman aged 18-29 years in good health.

This clonotype appeared a few times. The chain employs TRBV4-2 and TRBJ2-1; 8 bases agree with TRBD2. Trimming cost V 6 bases and J 4 bases; bases outside gene matches: 8. The CDR3 is 15 amino acids. The germline gives CDR1 LGHNA, CDR2 YNFKEQ. As DNA, the CDR3 is TGTGCCAGCAGGCCCCCGGGACTAGGATACAATGAGCAGTTCTTC. It specifies CASRPPGLGYNEQFF.

This chain connects TRBV27 to TRBJ2-2, with 12 positions matching TRBD2. This CDR3 is built from 15 residues. Germline V gene lookup returns CDR1 MNHEY and CDR2 SMNVEV (reference sequence). The ends lost 4 bases at V and 6 bases at J; junction bases unmatched: 3. The CDR3 DNA reads as TGTGCCAGCAGTTCCCGGACTAGCGGGGCCGGGGAGCTGTTTTTT. Translating gives CASSSRTSGAGELFF.

V gene TRBV21-1 combines with J gene TRBJ2-7. TRBV21-1 is given as a pseudogene. This CDR3 is 14 amino acids long. CDR3 nucleotide sequence: TGTGCCAGCAGCATAGCGGGAGGGCCCTGCGAGCAGTACTTC. It codes for CASSIAGGPCEQYF.

The genes are TRBV20-1 and TRBJ2-1, with 8 bases that match TRBD1. The CDR3 runs to 14 residues. The V and J ends lost 4 bases and 1 base, in that order; junction bases with no gene match: 3. The germline V gene has CDR1 DFQATT and CDR2 SNEGSKA (reference sequence). The CDR3 bases are TGCAGTGCTACAGGGGGCCGATCCTACAATGAGCAGTTCTTC. Amino acid sequence: CSATGGRSYNEQFF.

This clonotype occurred many times. The rearrangement links TRBV4-1 to TRBJ2-7; the D is unclear. V dropped 0 bases and J dropped 3 bases, with 9 bases sitting between them. Germline V gene sequence: CDR1 MGHRA, CDR2 YSYEKL. The CDR3 spans 14 residues. CDR3 sequence reads: CASSQDPWGYEQYV. The CDR3, as DNA: TGCGCCAGCAGCCAAGATCCTTGGGGCTACGAGCAGTACGTC.

This clonotype was seen a handful of times. The chain has TRBV20-1 and TRBJ2-1; tentatively, D is TRBD2 (6 bases). V lost 5 bases to trimming and J lost 7 bases, with 18 bases between them. CDR3 length: 14 residues. Germline V gene sequence: CDR1 DFQATT, CDR2 SNEGSKA (reference sequence). CDR3 region: CSAEWGRKGNEQFF. CDR3 coding DNA: TGCAGTGCTGAATGGGGGAGGAAGGGAAATGAGCAGTTCTTC.

The chain joins TRBV10-2 to TRBJ2-7; TRBD1 or TRBD2 may be the D gene (5 bases each). V was cut by 6 bases and J by 0 bases, with 21 bases left in between. The germline V gene has CDR1 WSHSY and CDR2 SAAADI. This CDR3 has 17 residues. CDR3 DNA: TGCGCCAGCAGCCGGGGCCCCAGCTTATCCTACTCCTACGAGCAGTACTTC. Translated: CASSRGPSLSYSYEQYF.

This chain links TRBV7-6 with TRBJ2-3; D may correspond to TRBD1 or TRBD2 (5 bases each). Germline CDR1 SGHVS, CDR2 FNYEAQ. The V and J ends lost 5 bases and 2 bases respectively, with 14 bases between them. The CDR3 covers 15 residues. CDR3 in DNA: TGTGCCAGCAGCCTTCGGGACGGATCCACAGATACGCAGTATTTT. Translation gives CASSLRDGSTDTQYF.

The rearrangement joins TRBV2 to TRBJ2-7, with D unresolved. Between the trimmed V and J ends, which lost 3 bases and 0 bases, there was a span of 9 bases. CDR3 length equals 14 residues. Germline-derived CDR1 and CDR2 are SNHLY and FYNNEI. In nucleotides, the CDR3 is TGTGCCAGCAGTGAGGCCCGGACCTCCTACGAGCAGTACTTC. Protein: CASSEARTSYEQYF.

V gene TRBV24-1 combines with J gene TRBJ2-3; 8 nucleotides align to TRBD1. Trimming removed 5 bases from V and 4 bases from J; junction bases left unmatched: 16. CDR1 and CDR2 from the germline V gene are KGHDR and SFDVKD. This CDR3 is 18 amino acids long. CDR3 nucleotide sequence: TGTGCCACCAGTGTGGTCTTGCGGGGACAGGCTCGCGCAGATACGCAGTATTTT. Protein: CATSVVLRGQARADTQYF.

This clonotype has just a few counts. The V gene is TRBV9, the J gene TRBJ2-4; D is ambiguous. Looked up from germline, CDR1 is SGDLS and CDR2 is YYNGEE. CDR3 length equals 14 residues. V lost 0 bases to trimming and J lost 9 bases, with 13 bases between them. The chain's CDR3 is CASSVDLGSGIQYF. The CDR3 coding sequence is TGTGCCAGCAGCGTAGATTTGGGTTCGGGCATTCAGTACTTC. The whole variable domain, filled in from reference TRBV9 and TRBJ2-4, reads DSGVTQTPKHLITATGQRVTLRCSPRSGDLSVYWYQQSLDQGLQFLIQYYNGEERAKGNILERFSAQQFPDLHSELNLSSLELGDSALYFCASSVDLGSGIQYFGAGTRLSVL.

The chain joins TRBV7-2 to TRBJ2-1; 8 bases line up with TRBD2. The J segment lost 0 bases and the V segment lost 0 bases, leaving 10 bases of the junction unmatched. The CDR3 loop spans 19 amino acids. CDR1 is SGHTA, CDR2 FQGNSA, per germline. The CDR3 coding sequence is TGTGCCAGCAGCTTAGCGGGTGCGGGGGGCCCCAGCTCCTACAATGAGCAGTTCTTC. Encoded protein: CASSLAGAGGPSSYNEQFF.

Only a few counts were recorded for this clonotype. This chain links TRBV6-1 with TRBJ1-5, with 10 bases fitting TRBD1. The CDR3 contains 15 residues. Unmatched junction bases numbered 8, after V lost 6 bases and J lost 6 bases. Germline V CDR1 and CDR2: MNHNS, SASEGT. The CDR3 loop is CASRTRQGASQPQHF. The CDR3, as DNA: TGTGCCAGCAGGACCCGACAGGGGGCAAGTCAGCCCCAGCATTTT.

This clonotype has only a few counts. V and J are TRBV29-1 and TRBJ1-2, with D unresolved. Trimming stripped 4 bases from V and 4 bases from J, with 13 bases between. The CDR3 is made up of 13 amino acids. Per the germline V gene, CDR1 is SQVTM and CDR2 is ANQGSEA. CDR3 loop: CSVGPHRGYGYTF. The CDR3 nucleotides read TGCAGCGTTGGTCCACACCGTGGCTATGGCTACACCTTC. Complete variable domain (other parts from reference TRBV29-1 and TRBJ1-2): SAVISQKPSRDICQRGTSLTIQCQVDSQVTMMFWYRQQPGQSLTLIATANQGSEATYESGFVIDKFPISRPNLTFSTLTVSNMSPEDSSIYLCSVGPHRGYGYTFGSGTRLTVV.

The V gene is TRBV29-1, the J gene TRBJ2-3; TRBD1 is a possible D gene (5 bases). Germline-derived CDR1 and CDR2 are SQVTM and ANQGSEA. Trimming removed 1 base at V and 4 bases at J, with 9 bases between. The CDR3 consists of 13 residues. CDR3 bases: TGCAGCGTTGAAGGGGGCCGCGCAGATACGCAGTATTTT. Protein: CSVEGGRADTQYF.

The chain couples TRBV28 to TRBJ2-4; D is unresolved. The CDR3 length is 15 residues. Trimming took 5 bases from V and 13 from J, leaving 24 bases between them. Looked up from germline, CDR1 is MDHEN and CDR2 is SYDVKM. The CDR3 coding sequence is TGTGCCAGCAGTCCCCTAGGTTCGACTTTAGGAAAACAGTACTTC. Protein sequence: CASSPLGSTLGKQYF.

This clonotype was counted between two and nine times. CDR3 sequence reads: CASSLEDTIYF. CDR3 nucleotide sequence: TGTGCCAGCAGTTTAGAGGACACCATATATTTT. V gene TRBV28 combines with J gene TRBJ1-3, with D hard to call. Looked up from germline, CDR1 is MDHEN and CDR2 is SYDVKM. Trimming took off 2 bases at V and 8 bases at J, with 4 bases between the two ends. The CDR3 extends over 11 amino acids. Combining the CDR3 with reference TRBV28 and TRBJ1-3 gives the whole variable domain DVKVTQSSRYLVKRTGEKVFLECVQDMDHENMFWYRQDPGLGLRLIYFSYDVKMKEKGDIPEGYSVSREKKERFSLILESASTNQTSMYLCASSLEDTIYFGEGSWLTVV.

This rearrangement joins TRBV12-3 or TRBV12-4 to TRBJ1-2; D perhaps matches TRBD1 (5 bases). The CDR3 spans 15 residues. The V end was cut by 2 bases, the J end by 8 bases, with 18 bases between. The chain's CDR3 is CASSLPPAGPGGYTF. The CDR3 DNA is TGTGCCAGCAGTTTACCCCCGGCGGGTCCAGGGGGCTACACCTTC.

This clonotype was seen only a few times. The chain joins TRBV15 to TRBJ1-2, with no clear D. The V end lost 4 bases, the J end lost 4 bases, and 13 bases lay between the germline ends. Germline CDR1 LNHNV, CDR2 YYDKDF (reference sequence). This CDR3 is 14 amino acids long. The CDR3 protein is CATSNASLLYGYTF. CDR3 bases: TGTGCCACCAGCAACGCCAGCCTCCTCTATGGCTACACCTTC.